This T cell receptor (beta chain) was retrieved from a study of T-cell reconstitution after alpha-beta-depleted transplantation in children. This CDR3 has 16 residues. CDR1 and CDR2 (germline): ENHRY, SYGVKD. In regard to this clonotype: This may be a read error: a much more frequent sequence differs by one nucleotide.

The authors prepared the TCRbeta library with unique molecular identifiers. Using its own MiXCR run on the PCR reads, TCRdb lists one record per CDR3 protein. The repertoire includes 200,000 to 300,000 distinct CDR3 sequences, 12% of them detected once, and over 2.5% sits in the top ten. The clonotype was recovered from a human donor who donated a stem cell graft to a child with acute lymphoblastic leukemia. The chain combines TRBV10-3 with TRBJ2-2; TRBD2 might be the D (7 bases). Source: PBMCs from the stem cell graft donor, taken from the stem cell graft. The CDR3 DNA is TGTACCATCAGTGATTCAGCTGGGGGGGCCACCGGGGAGCTGTTTTTT. It specifies CTISDSAGGATGELFF.